This T cell receptor beta chain was identified during a study of blood T cell repertoires in COVID-19 (dated by TCRdb to 2020 to 2021). Background on the whole study: Recovered participants in ImmuneRACE Cohort 3 were defined as having two consecutive negative NP/OP PCR tests, clearance from a healthcare professional, or resolution of symptoms. Subjects who had been exposed to COVID-19, were actively infected with it, or had recovered from it provided the deeply sampled blood TCRbeta repertoires that made up the dataset. The collaborator samples originated in the United States, Italy and Spain and spanned the acute and convalescent phases of COVID-19. The prospective study material was composed of cDNA or gDNA derived from T cells, B-cell-depleted T cells, or PBMCs. A de-identified subject ID, COVID-19 status, age in years and sex were almost always included in the sample metadata. The repertoires were released in a freely available public database intended as a resource for research on the immune response to SARS-CoV-2. HLA class I and class II types, where available, came from metadata supplied by the sample provider rather than from assay-based typing. Samples came from the ongoing ImmuneRACE study (first 160 participants) plus 1,254 subjects from 6 global collaborators.

A word on this clone: Its antigen remains undetermined. Base quality data are lacking; no much larger clone is found one base away.

In the germline V gene, CDR1 corresponds to SGDLS and CDR2 to YYNGEE. V has 2 bases trimmed and J has 5 bases trimmed; junction bases matching no gene number 3. From its cysteine to its phenylalanine, the CDR3 spans 15 amino acids. Only the CDR3 DNA stays, 45 bases, in frame from base 1. Beyond this particular receptor, the publication reports: The quantity of clinical and demographic metadata differed by source and by participant and was supplied without curation.

In the prospective study, participants were 18 to 89 years old, resided in 24 geographic areas of the United States, and were enrolled through a virtual design. Cohort assignment in the prospective study relied on participant-reported clinical history from a screening survey and a study questionnaire. Each participant in the prospective study had whole blood, serum and a nasopharyngeal or oropharyngeal swab collected by mobile phlebotomists. Over an approximately 2-month period, participants in the prospective study had the option of providing additional blood draws and questionnaires. Before DNA extraction, blood samples from the prospective study were shipped at room temperature or frozen. TCRbeta CDR3 regions were amplified from genomic DNA using the immunoSEQ Assay, a bias-controlled multiplex PCR. In the original analysis: The number of nucleated cells in each sample was estimated by amplification of reference gene primers within the assay. To quantify the absolute abundance of each unique TCRbeta CDR3 rearrangement, sequence reads were collapsed and filtered. For each sample, productive Simpson clonality was calculated by taking the square root of Simpson's diversity index across productive rearrangements. TCRdb took this table from immuneACCESS and kept in-frame rearrangements with V and J called. Such tables lack part of the clones; where checked against another copy, unresolved V genes explain under half of the gap, and the rest is unexplained. The D gene and trimming were derived from the DNA, and the V and J assignments and clone size from that table. Present in this sample are about 360,000 clones, more than 70% of which were seen just once. The leading ten clones occupy approximately 1.9% of the sample.

This clonotype was sampled from a middle-aged man in a cohort exposed to, infected with or recovered from COVID-19 (not recorded which). The specimen was PBMCs or T cells enriched from blood (not recorded which). The chain employs TRBV9 and TRBJ2-3; 12 junctional bases match TRBD2. The bases are TGTGCCAGCAGCGTCCTAGCGGGAGGGGTAGATACGCAGTATTTT. This sequence encodes CASSVLAGGVDTQYF.